Presented here are 9 T cell receptor beta chains from one specimen sequenced in a study of OX40 agonist ivuxolimab in advanced cancers. The data were produced by immunoSEQ multiplex PCR, yet TCRdb's version contains in-frame clones alone and is incomplete. The repertoire includes about 72,000 clones, more than 80% of them detected once, and 0.85% to 0.95% sits in the top ten. Here the sequenced sample was CD4+ or CD8+ T cells sorted from blood, taken in a trial of the OX40 agonist ivuxolimab. These receptors came from an adult with an advanced solid tumor such as melanoma, head and neck, liver or kidney cancer.

The chain joins TRBV6-4 to TRBJ2-2, with a possible D match to TRBD1 (6 bases). V lost 0 bases, J lost 7 bases, and 9 bases lay in between. The CDR3 sequence is 14 residues long. Per the germline V gene, CDR1 is MRHNA and CDR2 is SNTAGT. In DNA form, the CDR3 reads TGTGCCAGCAGTGACTCGTCGGGACACGGGGAGCTGTTTTTT. Residues: CASSDSSGHGELFF.

The J gene is TRBJ1-3, the V gene TRBV21-1. TRBV21-1 is assigned pseudogene status. The CDR3 runs to 15 residues. For the CDR3, the DNA is TGTGCCAGCAGCAACGAGGGGCGTTCTGGAAACACCATATATTTT. Translation: CASSNEGRSGNTIYF.

The chain couples TRBV30 to TRBJ1-5; weak D call: TRBD1 (6 bases). Germline V gene lookup returns CDR1 GTSNPN and CDR2 SVGIG (reference sequence). The CDR3 spans 14 residues. The V and J ends lost 2 bases and 8 bases respectively, with 16 bases between them. The CDR3 DNA is TGTGCCTGGAGTAGATCAGGGGCAATCGAGCCCCAGCATTTT. Its translation: CAWSRSGAIEPQHF.

By share, this clone ranks as medium-sized (0.01 to 0.1%). The V call is TRBV9, the J call TRBJ1-2; D possibly corresponds to TRBD1 (5 bases). There are 13 residues in the CDR3. Germline-derived CDR1 and CDR2 are SGDLS and YYNGEE. Trimming cost V 0 bases and J 4 bases, with 7 bases left between them. In nucleotides, the CDR3 is TGTGCCAGCAGCGTAGATCAGGGCTATGGCTACACCTTC. Translated, it gives CASSVDQGYGYTF.

The chain is built from TRBV5-1 and TRBJ2-1; D is possibly TRBD1 (6 bases). Germline V lookup: CDR1 SGHRS, CDR2 YFSETQ. This CDR3 region has 12 residues. V was trimmed by 2 bases and J by 10 bases, leaving 10 bases between them. CDR3 in DNA: TGCGCCAGCAGCTTTACAGGGCAAGAGCAGTTCTTC. It specifies CASSFTGQEQFF.

The chain is built from TRBV7-3 and TRBJ2-2, with TRBD2 matching over 8 bases. Germline V gene lookup returns CDR1 SGHTA and CDR2 FQGTGA. CDR3 length equals 16 residues. With 2 bases clipped from V and 4 bases from J, the junction kept 6 bases outside the gene matches. The CDR3 DNA reads as TGTGCCAGCAGCTTAGCGGGAGGTCGTGTCACCGGGGAGCTGTTTTTT. This encodes CASSLAGGRVTGELFF.

The CDR3 sequence: CAISENRDRAGEAFF. Here the CDR3 DNA reads TGTGCCATCAGTGAGAACCGGGACAGGGCTGGTGAAGCTTTCTTT. This chain links TRBV10-3 with TRBJ1-1; TRBD1 matches 9 bases. V trimming: 2 bases; J trimming: 7 bases; junction bases outside the gene matches: 8. Germline V lookup: CDR1 ENHRY, CDR2 SYGVKD. CDR3 length: 15 amino acids.

The chain links TRBV5-1 to TRBJ2-5; 14 bases align to TRBD2. Trimming at V came to 4 bases and at J to 1 base, leaving 6 bases not matched to a gene. The CDR3 has 17 amino acids. Per the germline V gene, CDR1 is SGHRS and CDR2 is YFSETQ. CDR3 residues: CASSPGTSGRFQETQYF. The CDR3 DNA sequence: TGCGCCAGCAGCCCCGGGACTAGCGGGAGATTCCAAGAGACCCAGTACTTC.

This clone came up once. The rearrangement joins TRBV6-5 to TRBJ2-5; D may be TRBD1 (8 bases). V was cut by 7 bases and J by 4 bases, with 19 bases left in between. The CDR3 runs 15 residues. CDR1 MNHEY and CDR2 SVGAGI come from the germline V gene. This chain's CDR3 is CASIDGQGGGETQYF. For the CDR3, the DNA is TGTGCCAGCATCGACGGACAGGGAGGGGGAGAGACCCAGTACTTC.